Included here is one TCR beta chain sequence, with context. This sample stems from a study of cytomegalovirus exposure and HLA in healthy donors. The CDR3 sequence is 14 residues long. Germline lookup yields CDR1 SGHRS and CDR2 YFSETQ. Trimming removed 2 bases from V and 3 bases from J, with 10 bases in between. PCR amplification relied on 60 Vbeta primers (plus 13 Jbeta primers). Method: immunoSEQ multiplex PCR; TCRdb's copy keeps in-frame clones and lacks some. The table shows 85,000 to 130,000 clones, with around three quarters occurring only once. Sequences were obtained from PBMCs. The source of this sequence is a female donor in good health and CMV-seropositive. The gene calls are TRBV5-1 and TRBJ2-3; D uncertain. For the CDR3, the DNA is TGCGCCAGCAGCTTATCTTTAGTTACAGATACGCAGTATTTT. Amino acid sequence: CASSLSLVTDTQYF.